The 20 T cell receptor beta chains listed next were all sequenced from one sample in a study of T cell responses to AZD1222 COVID-19 vaccine. Only in-frame clones appear in the TCRdb table, and some are missing; sequencing was by immunoSEQ multiplex PCR. The table shows 95,000 to 150,000 clones, with 92% occurring only once. Sequencing was performed on peripheral blood, taken on day 0 of AZD1222 vaccination. The receptors here all came from an adult in good health.

The rearrangement uses TRBV5-1 and TRBJ1-6, with D unclear. This CDR3 spans 16 amino acids. Germline loops: CDR1 SGHRS, CDR2 YFSETQ. Trimming took off 2 bases at V and 9 bases at J, with 18 bases between the two ends. The chain's CDR3 is CASSLQWGGISSPLHF. Written as DNA, the CDR3 is TGCGCCAGCAGCTTACAGTGGGGAGGCATATCTTCACCCCTCCACTTT.

V is TRBV6-5 and J is TRBJ2-4; D is ambiguous. CDR3 length: 14 amino acids. Germline CDR1 is MNHEY and CDR2 is SVGAGI. Trimming took 5 bases from V and 0 from J, leaving 8 bases between them. CDR3 in amino acids: CASSPSLAKNIQYF. In DNA, the CDR3 is TGTGCCAGCAGTCCGAGCCTAGCCAAAAACATTCAGTACTTC.

This clone has only one observation. V is TRBV7-3 and J is TRBJ1-1, with D perhaps TRBD1 (5 bases). Germline V gene sequence: CDR1 SGHTA, CDR2 FQGTGA. The V and J ends lost 4 bases and 1 base respectively, with 10 bases between them. This CDR3 spans 14 amino acids. CDR3 coding DNA: TGTGCCAGCAGCTCTTCGACAGCGAACACTGAAGCTTTCTTT. Translation: CASSSSTANTEAFF.

J is TRBJ2-3 and V is TRBV11-3; 8 bases match TRBD2. Germline CDR1 is SGHNT and CDR2 is YENEEA. V lost 5 bases to trimming and J lost 6 bases; unmatched junction nucleotides: 16. The CDR3 covers 17 residues. The CDR3 sequence is CASSRGGGRLGSDTQYF. In DNA form, the CDR3 reads TGTGCCAGCAGCCGCGGCGGGGGGCGCCTAGGTTCGGATACGCAGTATTTT.

V and J are TRBV11-2 and TRBJ1-3, with D uncertain. The V gene lost 4 bases and the J gene lost 9 bases, with 7 bases spanning the gap. The V gene's germline CDR1 is SGHAT and CDR2 FQNNGV. This CDR3 spans 11 amino acids. The CDR3 nucleotides read TGTGCCAGCAGCTACCCGGGCACCATATATTTT. It translates to CASSYPGTIYF.

The chain employs TRBV19 and TRBJ1-1; D remains unclear. The CDR3 extends over 13 amino acids. V shed 10 bases and J shed 0 bases, with 12 bases lying between them. Germline V CDR1 and CDR2: LNHDA, SQIVND (reference sequence). Written as DNA, the CDR3 is TGTGCCACTAAGGCGTCCATGAACACTGAAGCTTTCTTT. Residues: CATKASMNTEAFF.

This sequence joins TRBV5-1 and TRBJ2-2; the match to TRBD2 covers 13 bases. V dropped 3 bases and J dropped 9; count of bases not matched to a gene: 11. Germline assignment: CDR1 SGHRS and CDR2 YFSETQ. CDR3 length: 17 amino acids. This CDR3 reads CASSYVGTSGIHRELFF. In DNA, the CDR3 is TGCGCCAGCAGCTATGTTGGGACTAGCGGGATTCATAGGGAGCTGTTTTTT.

This clone showed up just once. V gene TRBV21-1 combines with J gene TRBJ1-2. TRBV21-1 is designated a pseudogene. The CDR3 is made up of 19 amino acids. The CDR3 bases are TGTGCCAGCAGCAAAAATCGGGCAGGGGAGGATAGGGAGACTCATGGCTACACCTTC. Encoded protein: CASSKNRAGEDRETHGYTF.

The DNA of the CDR3 is TGTGCCAGCAGCCAAGATGGAACGGCCAGAAGAGGAGGCTACACCTTC. It specifies CASSQDGTARRGGYTF. The chain carries TRBV3-1 (or the pseudogene TRBV3-2) and TRBJ1-2, with D unresolved. CDR1 is LGHDT and CDR2 is YNNKEL in the germline V gene (reference sequence). Trimming pared 0 bases from V and 8 bases from J, leaving 19 bases between. The CDR3 sequence is 16 residues long.

This sequence joins TRBV12-3 or TRBV12-4 and TRBJ2-5; D is ambiguous. Trimming left V 3 bases short and J 2 bases short, with 7 bases between. The CDR3 is made up of 13 amino acids. DNA for the CDR3: TGTGCCAGCAGTTTGGCAGCTCAAGAGACCCAGTACTTC. Translation: CASSLAAQETQYF.

V gene TRBV19 combines with J gene TRBJ1-6; 7 bases match TRBD1. This CDR3 has 15 residues. Germline lookup yields CDR1 LNHDA and CDR2 SQIVND (reference sequence). Trimming took 4 bases from V and 7 from J; bases not matched to a gene: 7. The CDR3 loop is CASSTGQAFNSPLHF. DNA of the CDR3: TGTGCCAGTAGTACCGGACAGGCATTCAATTCACCCCTCCACTTT.

The V and J genes are TRBV21-1 and TRBJ2-1; the listed D gene, TRBD2, was not tested against the DNA. TRBV21-1 corresponds to a pseudogene. The CDR3 has 16 amino acids. CDR3 sequence reads: CASSNISGRPYNEQFF. CDR3 in DNA: TGTGCCAGCAGCAATATTAGCGGGAGACCCTACAATGAGCAGTTCTTC.

The CDR3 is CASSLLASGGDEQFF. CDR3 nucleotide sequence: TGCGCCAGCAGCTTGTTGGCTAGCGGCGGGGATGAGCAGTTCTTC. The V and J genes are TRBV5-1 and TRBJ2-1, with 7 bases aligning to TRBD2. Trimming at V came to 1 base and at J to 8 bases, leaving 9 bases not matched to a gene. The CDR3 is made up of 15 amino acids. The germline gives CDR1 SGHRS, CDR2 YFSETQ. The full variable domain, rest sourced from reference TRBV5-1 and TRBJ2-1, is KAGVTQTPRYLIKTRGQQVTLSCSPISGHRSVSWYQQTPGQGLQFLFEYFSETQRNKGNFPGRFSGRQFSNSRSEMNVSTLELGDSALYLCASSLLASGGDEQFFGPGTRLTVL.

The J gene is TRBJ1-5, the V gene TRBV15, with 7 bases fitting TRBD1. Trimming removed 3 bases from V and 3 bases from J; junction bases left unmatched: 2. From germline, CDR1 is LNHNV and CDR2 YYDKDF (reference sequence). The CDR3 extends over 14 amino acids. The CDR3 DNA reads TGTGCCACCAGCAGGGGACAGCACAATCAGCCCCAGCATTTT. It translates to CATSRGQHNQPQHF.

The chain uses TRBV3-1 (or the pseudogene TRBV3-2) and TRBJ1-1; D is perhaps TRBD1 (5 bases). Germline V gives CDR1 LGHDT, CDR2 YNNKEL (reference sequence). V lost 0 bases to trimming and J lost 8 bases, with 16 bases between them. The CDR3 runs 15 residues. CDR3 protein: CASSQDYRGPREAFF. As DNA, the CDR3 is TGTGCCAGCAGCCAAGATTATAGGGGCCCGAGGGAAGCTTTCTTT.

V is TRBV5-6 and J is TRBJ2-7; D remains ambiguous. V was cut by 1 base and J by 4 bases, with 21 bases left in between. From germline, CDR1 is SGHDT and CDR2 YYEEEE. CDR3 size: 17 residues. The CDR3 coding sequence is TGTGCCAGCAGCTTGTACGCACAGCAACTTACCTCATACGAGCAGTACGTC. It codes for CASSLYAQQLTSYEQYV.

V and J are TRBV5-5 and TRBJ2-7; TRBD1 agrees at 9 bases. There are 13 residues in the CDR3. Germline CDR1 and CDR2: SGHKS and YYEKEE (reference sequence). J gave up 6 bases and V 3 bases, and 4 bases lay outside the gene matches. The CDR3 spells CASSWRQGGEQYV. CDR3 DNA: TGTGCCAGCAGCTGGAGACAGGGGGGCGAGCAGTACGTC.

This clone was found once. This chain links TRBV7-6 with TRBJ2-7; no firm D call. The CDR3 is 12 residues long. Germline values: CDR1 SGHVS, CDR2 FNYEAQ. V was shortened by 5 bases and J by 5 bases, with 10 bases between the two germline ends. The chain's CDR3 is CASSPTGNEQYF. The CDR3 DNA reads TGTGCCAGCAGCCCCACGGGTAACGAGCAGTACTTC. Drawing the rest from reference TRBV7-6 and TRBJ2-7, the complete variable domain is GAGVSQSPRYKVTKRGQDVALRCDPISGHVSLYWYRQALGQGPEFLTYFNYEAQQDKSGLPNDRFSAERPEGSISTLTIQRTEQRDSAMYRCASSPTGNEQYFGPGTRLTVT.

The chain combines TRBV3-1 (or the pseudogene TRBV3-2) with TRBJ2-1; D uncertain. The CDR3 contains 18 residues. The germline V gene encodes CDR1 LGHDT and CDR2 YNNKEL (reference sequence). The germline V and J ends were trimmed by 0 bases and 0 bases, with 15 bases remaining between them. This chain's CDR3 is CASSQERRIRLSYNEQFF. CDR3 nucleotides: TGTGCCAGCAGCCAAGAAAGAAGGATCCGCCTCTCCTACAATGAGCAGTTCTTC.

This clone was recorded once. The rearrangement uses TRBV19 and TRBJ2-3, with D perhaps assigned TRBD1 or TRBD2 (5 bases each). V lost 5 bases and J 4 bases, leaving 19 bases between the germline ends. CDR1 LNHDA and CDR2 SQIVND come from the germline V gene (reference sequence). The CDR3 spans 16 residues. CDR3 loop: CASSFVGPVGADTQYF. The CDR3 nucleotides are TGTGCCAGTAGTTTTGTTGGTCCCGTGGGGGCAGATACGCAGTATTTT.